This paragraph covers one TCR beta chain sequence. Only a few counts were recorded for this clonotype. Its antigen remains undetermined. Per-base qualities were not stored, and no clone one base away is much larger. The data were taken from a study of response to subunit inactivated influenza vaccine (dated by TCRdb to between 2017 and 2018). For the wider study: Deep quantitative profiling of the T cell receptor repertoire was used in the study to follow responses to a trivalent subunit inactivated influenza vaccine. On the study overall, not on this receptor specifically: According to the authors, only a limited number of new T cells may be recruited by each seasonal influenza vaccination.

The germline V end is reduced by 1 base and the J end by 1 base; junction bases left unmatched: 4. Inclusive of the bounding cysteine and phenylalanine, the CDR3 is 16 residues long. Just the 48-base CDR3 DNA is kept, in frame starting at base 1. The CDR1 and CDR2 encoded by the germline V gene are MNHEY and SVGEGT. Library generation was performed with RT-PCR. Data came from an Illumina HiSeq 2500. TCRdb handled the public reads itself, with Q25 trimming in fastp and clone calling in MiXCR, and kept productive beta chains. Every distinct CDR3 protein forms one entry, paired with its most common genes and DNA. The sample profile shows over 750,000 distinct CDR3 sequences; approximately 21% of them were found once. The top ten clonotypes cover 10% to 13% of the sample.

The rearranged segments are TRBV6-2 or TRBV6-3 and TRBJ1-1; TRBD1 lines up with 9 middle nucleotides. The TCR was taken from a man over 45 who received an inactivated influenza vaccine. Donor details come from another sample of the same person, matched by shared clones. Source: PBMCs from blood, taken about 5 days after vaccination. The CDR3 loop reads CASSYFKGQGNTEAFF. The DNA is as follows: TGTGCCAGCAGTTACTTCAAGGGACAGGGGAACACTGAAGCTTTCTTT.